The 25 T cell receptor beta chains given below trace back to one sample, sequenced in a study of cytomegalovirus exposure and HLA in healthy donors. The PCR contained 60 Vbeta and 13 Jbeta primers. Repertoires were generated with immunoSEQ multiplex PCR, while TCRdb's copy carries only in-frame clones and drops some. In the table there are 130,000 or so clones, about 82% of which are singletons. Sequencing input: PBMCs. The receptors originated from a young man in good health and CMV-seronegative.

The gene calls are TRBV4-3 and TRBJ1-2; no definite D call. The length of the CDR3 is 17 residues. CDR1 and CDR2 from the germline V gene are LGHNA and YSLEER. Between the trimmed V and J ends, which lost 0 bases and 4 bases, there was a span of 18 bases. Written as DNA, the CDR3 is TGCGCCAGCAGCCAAGAGGGCGGGAGCACTGGCTTCTATGGCTACACCTTC. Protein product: CASSQEGGSTGFYGYTF.

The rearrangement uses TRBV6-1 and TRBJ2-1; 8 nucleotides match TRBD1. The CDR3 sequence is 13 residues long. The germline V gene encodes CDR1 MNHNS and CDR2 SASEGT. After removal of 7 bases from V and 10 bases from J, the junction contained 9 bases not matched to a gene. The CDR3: CASIRGQGGEQFF. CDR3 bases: TGTGCCAGCATCAGGGGGCAGGGGGGCGAGCAGTTCTTC.

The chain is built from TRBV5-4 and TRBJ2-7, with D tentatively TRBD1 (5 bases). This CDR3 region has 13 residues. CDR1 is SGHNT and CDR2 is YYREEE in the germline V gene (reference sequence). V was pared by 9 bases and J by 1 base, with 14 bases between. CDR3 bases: TGTGCCACCACAGACAGAGTATCCTACGAGCAGTACTTC. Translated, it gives CATTDRVSYEQYF.

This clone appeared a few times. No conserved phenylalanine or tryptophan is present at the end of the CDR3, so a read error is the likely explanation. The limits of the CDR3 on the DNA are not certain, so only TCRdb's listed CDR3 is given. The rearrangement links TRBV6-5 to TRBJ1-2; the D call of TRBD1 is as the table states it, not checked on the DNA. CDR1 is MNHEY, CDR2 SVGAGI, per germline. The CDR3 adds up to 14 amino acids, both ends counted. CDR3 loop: CASSYPTRSHIILD.

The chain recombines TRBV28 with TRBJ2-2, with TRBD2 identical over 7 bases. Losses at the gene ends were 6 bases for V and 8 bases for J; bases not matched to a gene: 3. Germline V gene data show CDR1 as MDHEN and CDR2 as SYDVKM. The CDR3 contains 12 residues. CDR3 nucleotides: TGTGCCAGCAGGGGCGGGGGAGGGGAGCTGTTTTTT. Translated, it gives CASRGGGGELFF. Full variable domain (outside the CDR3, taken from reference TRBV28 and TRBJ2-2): DVKVTQSSRYLVKRTGEKVFLECVQDMDHENMFWYRQDPGLGLRLIYFSYDVKMKEKGDIPEGYSVSREKKERFSLILESASTNQTSMYLCASRGGGGELFFGEGSRLTVL.

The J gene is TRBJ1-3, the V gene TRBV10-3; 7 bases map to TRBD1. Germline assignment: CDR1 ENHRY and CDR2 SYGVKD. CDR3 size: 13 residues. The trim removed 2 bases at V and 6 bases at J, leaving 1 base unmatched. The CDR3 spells CAISEDRENTIYF. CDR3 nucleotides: TGTGCCATCAGTGAGGACAGGGAAAACACCATATATTTT.

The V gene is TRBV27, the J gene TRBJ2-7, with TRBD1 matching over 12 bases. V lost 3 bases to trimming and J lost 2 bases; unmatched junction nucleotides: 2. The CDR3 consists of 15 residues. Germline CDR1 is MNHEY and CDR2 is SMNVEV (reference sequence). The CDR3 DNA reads TGTGCCAGCAGTTTGGGACAGGGGGCGACCTACGAGCAGTACTTC. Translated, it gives CASSLGQGATYEQYF.

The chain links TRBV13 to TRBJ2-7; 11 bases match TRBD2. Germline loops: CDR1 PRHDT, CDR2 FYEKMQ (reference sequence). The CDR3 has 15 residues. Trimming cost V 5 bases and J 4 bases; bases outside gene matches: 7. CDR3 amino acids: CASSPGLAAQYEQYF. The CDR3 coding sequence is TGTGCCAGCAGCCCGGGACTAGCGGCCCAATACGAGCAGTACTTC.

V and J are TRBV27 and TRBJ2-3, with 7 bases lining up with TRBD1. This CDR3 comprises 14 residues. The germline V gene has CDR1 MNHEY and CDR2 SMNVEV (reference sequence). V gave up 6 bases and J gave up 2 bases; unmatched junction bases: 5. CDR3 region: CASSMGQYTDTQYF. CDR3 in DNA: TGTGCCAGCAGCATGGGACAGTACACAGATACGCAGTATTTT.

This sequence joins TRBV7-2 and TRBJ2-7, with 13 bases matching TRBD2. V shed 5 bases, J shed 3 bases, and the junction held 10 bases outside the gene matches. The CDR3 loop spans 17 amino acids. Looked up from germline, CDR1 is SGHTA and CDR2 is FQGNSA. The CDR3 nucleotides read TGTGCCAGCAGCCCGAGGACTAGCGGGAGAATTAACTACGAGCAGTACTTC. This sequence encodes CASSPRTSGRINYEQYF.

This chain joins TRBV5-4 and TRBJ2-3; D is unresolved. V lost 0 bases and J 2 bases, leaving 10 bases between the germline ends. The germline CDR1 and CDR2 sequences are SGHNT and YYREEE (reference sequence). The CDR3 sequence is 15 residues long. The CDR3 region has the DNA TGTGCCAGCAGCTTGGAGGCGGATGTCACAGATACGCAGTATTTT. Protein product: CASSLEADVTDTQYF.

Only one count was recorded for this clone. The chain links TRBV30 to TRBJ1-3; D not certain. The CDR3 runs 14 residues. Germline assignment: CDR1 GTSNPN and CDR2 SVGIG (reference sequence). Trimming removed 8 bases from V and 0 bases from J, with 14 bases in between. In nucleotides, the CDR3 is TGTGCCACCGCTTCAAGCTCCTCTGGAAACACCATATATTTT. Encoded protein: CATASSSSGNTIYF.

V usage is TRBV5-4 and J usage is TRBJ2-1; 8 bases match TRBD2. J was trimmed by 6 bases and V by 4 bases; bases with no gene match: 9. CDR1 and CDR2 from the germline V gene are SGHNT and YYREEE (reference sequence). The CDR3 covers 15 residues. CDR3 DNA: TGTGCCAGCAGCCCACATAGCGGGACCTTCAATGAGCAGTTCTTC. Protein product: CASSPHSGTFNEQFF.

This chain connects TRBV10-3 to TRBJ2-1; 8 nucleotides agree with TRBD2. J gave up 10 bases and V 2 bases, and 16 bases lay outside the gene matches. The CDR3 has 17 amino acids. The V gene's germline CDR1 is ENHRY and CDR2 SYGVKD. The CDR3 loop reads CAISEQRHGLAREEQFF. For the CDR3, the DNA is TGTGCCATCAGTGAGCAGCGGCACGGACTAGCCCGAGAAGAGCAGTTCTTC.

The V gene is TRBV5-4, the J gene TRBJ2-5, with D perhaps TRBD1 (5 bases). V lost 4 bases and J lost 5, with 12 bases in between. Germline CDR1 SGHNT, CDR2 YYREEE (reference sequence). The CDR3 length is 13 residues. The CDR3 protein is CASSPQGSETQYF. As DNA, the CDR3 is TGTGCCAGCAGCCCGCAGGGAAGTGAGACCCAGTACTTC.

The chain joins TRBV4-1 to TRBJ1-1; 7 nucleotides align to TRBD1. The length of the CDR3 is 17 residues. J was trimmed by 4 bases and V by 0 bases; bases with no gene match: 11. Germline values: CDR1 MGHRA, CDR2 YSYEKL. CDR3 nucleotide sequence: TGCGCCAGCAGCCAAGATCCGGGTAGGGCAGGGGGCACTGAAGCTTTCTTT. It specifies CASSQDPGRAGGTEAFF.

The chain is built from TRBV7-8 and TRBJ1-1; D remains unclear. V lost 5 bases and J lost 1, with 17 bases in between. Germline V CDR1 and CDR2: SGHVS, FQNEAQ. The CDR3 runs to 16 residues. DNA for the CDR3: TGTGCCAGCAGCGTCTCAGGTCGAGGAGGGAACACTGAAGCTTTCTTT. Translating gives CASSVSGRGGNTEAFF.

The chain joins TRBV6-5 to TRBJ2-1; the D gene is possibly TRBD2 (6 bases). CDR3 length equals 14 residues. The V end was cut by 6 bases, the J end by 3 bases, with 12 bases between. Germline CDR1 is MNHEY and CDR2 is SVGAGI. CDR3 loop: CASSLEGRYNEQFF. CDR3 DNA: TGTGCCAGCAGCCTGGAGGGCCGCTACAATGAGCAGTTCTTC.

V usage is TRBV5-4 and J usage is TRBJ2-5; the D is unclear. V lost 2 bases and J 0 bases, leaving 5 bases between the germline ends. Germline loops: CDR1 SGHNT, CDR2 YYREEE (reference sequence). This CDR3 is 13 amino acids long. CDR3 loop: CASSFGYQETQYF. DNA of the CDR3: TGTGCCAGCAGCTTTGGCTACCAAGAGACCCAGTACTTC.

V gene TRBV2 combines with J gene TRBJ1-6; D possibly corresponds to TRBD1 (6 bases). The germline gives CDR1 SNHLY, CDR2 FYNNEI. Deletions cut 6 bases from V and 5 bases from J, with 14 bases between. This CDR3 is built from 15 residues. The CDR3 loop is CASRDRTGNNSPLHF. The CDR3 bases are TGTGCCAGCAGGGACAGAACCGGGAATAATTCACCCCTCCACTTT. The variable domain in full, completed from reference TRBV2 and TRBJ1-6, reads EPEVTQTPSHQVTQMGQEVILRCVPISNHLYFYWYRQILGQKVEFLVSFYNNEISEKSEIFDDQFSVERPDGSNFTLKIRSTKLEDSAMYFCASRDRTGNNSPLHFGNGTRLTVT.

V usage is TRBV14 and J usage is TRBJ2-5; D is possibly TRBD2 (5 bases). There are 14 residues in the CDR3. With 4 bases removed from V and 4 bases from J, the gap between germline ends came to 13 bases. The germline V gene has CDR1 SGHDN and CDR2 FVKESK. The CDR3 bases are TGTGCCAGCAGCCCCAGGAGGAGCGGAGAGACCCAGTACTTC. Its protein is CASSPRRSGETQYF.

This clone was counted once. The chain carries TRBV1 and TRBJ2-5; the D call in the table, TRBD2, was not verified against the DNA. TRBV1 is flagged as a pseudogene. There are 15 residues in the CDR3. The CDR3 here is CTSSQHPAGQETQYF. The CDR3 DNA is TGCACCAGCAGCCAACATCCAGCGGGTCAAGAGACCCAGTACTTC.

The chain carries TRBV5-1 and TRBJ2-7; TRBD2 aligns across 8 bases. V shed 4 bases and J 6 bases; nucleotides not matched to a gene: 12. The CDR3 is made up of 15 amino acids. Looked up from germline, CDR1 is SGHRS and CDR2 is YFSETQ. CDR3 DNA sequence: TGCGCCAGCAGCCCCGGGGCTAGCGGGCGAAGCGAGCAGTACTTC. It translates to CASSPGASGRSEQYF.

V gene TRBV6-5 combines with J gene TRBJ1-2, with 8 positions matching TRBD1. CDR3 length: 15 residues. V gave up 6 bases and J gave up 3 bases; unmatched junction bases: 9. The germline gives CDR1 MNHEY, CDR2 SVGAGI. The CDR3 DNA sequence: TGTGCCAGCAGGTGGACAGGGAGTATCGACTATGGCTACACCTTC. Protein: CASRWTGSIDYGYTF.

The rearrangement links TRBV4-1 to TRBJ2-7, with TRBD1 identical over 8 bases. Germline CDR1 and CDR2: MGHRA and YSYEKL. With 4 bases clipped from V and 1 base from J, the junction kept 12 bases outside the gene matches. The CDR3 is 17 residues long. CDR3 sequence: CASSLSPPGQASYEQYF. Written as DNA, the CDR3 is TGCGCCAGCAGCCTTTCCCCCCCGGGACAGGCTTCCTACGAGCAGTACTTC.